This passage covers 17 T cell receptor beta chains from one sample sequenced in a study of long-term antiretroviral therapy in people with HIV (dated by TCRdb to about 2022). Sequencing of the TRB variable region was done with the immunoSEQ hsTCRB v3.0 assay at survey level resolution. TCRdb mirrors the immuneACCESS table, restricted to in-frame sequences. Some clones are absent from its copies; in checked studies, under half trace to an unresolved V gene, and the reason for the others is unknown. This sample gives 20,000 to 25,000 clones in total; about four fifths of them show up just once. The top ten clonotypes cover 6% to 8.5% of the sample. This material consisted of unsorted PBMCs, taken 1.5 years after starting antiretroviral therapy. These receptors all come from a young man with HIV.

The rearrangement links TRBV5-4 to TRBJ1-5; D may be TRBD1 (5 bases). The ends were cut back, 5 bases at V and 2 bases at J, with 14 bases in the middle. Germline V gene sequence: CDR1 SGHNT, CDR2 YYREEE (reference sequence). CDR3 length: 15 residues. The chain's CDR3 is CASSQGPTGNQPQHF. Written as DNA, the CDR3 is TGTGCCAGCAGTCAGGGCCCAACAGGCAATCAGCCCCAGCATTTT. Full variable domain (rest looked up from reference TRBV5-4 and TRBJ1-5): ETGVTQSPTHLIKTRGQQVTLRCSSQSGHNTVSWYQQALGQGPQFIFQYYREEENGRGNFPPRFSGLQFPNYSSELNVNALELDDSALYLCASSQGPTGNQPQHFGDGTRLSIL.

This clone was found once. The V gene is TRBV27, the J gene TRBJ1-4, with TRBD1 matching 7 bases. Germline loops: CDR1 MNHEY, CDR2 SMNVEV (reference sequence). The CDR3 has 14 residues. V gave up 5 bases and J gave up 8 bases; unmatched junction bases: 8. Here the CDR3 reads CASSTRTGQEKLFF. In nucleotides, the CDR3 is TGTGCCAGCAGTACCCGGACAGGTCAGGAAAAACTGTTTTTT. The entire variable domain, with the rest obtained from reference TRBV27 and TRBJ1-4, is as follows: EAQVTQNPRYLITVTGKKLTVTCSQNMNHEYMSWYRQDPGLGLRQIYYSMNVEVTDKGDVPEGYKVSRKEKRNFPLILESPSPNQTSLYFCASSTRTGQEKLFFGSGTQLSVL.

This rearrangement joins TRBV7-9 to TRBJ1-2; D is perhaps TRBD1 (5 bases). Trimming removed 1 base from V and 2 bases from J, with 8 bases in between. Germline V gives CDR1 SEHNR, CDR2 FQNEAQ (reference sequence). CDR3 size: 14 residues. CDR3 residues: CASSLEAGNYGYTF. The CDR3 DNA is TGTGCCAGCAGCTTAGAAGCAGGGAACTATGGCTACACCTTC.

DNA for the CDR3: TGCGCCAGCAGCCAAGATCAGGGGAGTGAGCAGTTCTTC. Protein: CASSQDQGSEQFF. This chain links TRBV4-3 with TRBJ2-1; D possibly corresponds to TRBD1 (6 bases). Per the germline V gene, CDR1 is LGHNA and CDR2 is YSLEER. With 0 bases removed from V and 9 bases from J, the gap between germline ends came to 9 bases. The CDR3 consists of 13 residues.

This clone was picked up a small number of times. The V and J genes are TRBV14 and TRBJ1-2, with a weak D call TRBD1 (5 bases). Between the trimmed V and J ends, which lost 5 bases and 2 bases, there was a span of 9 bases. Germline CDR1 is SGHDN and CDR2 is FVKESK. The CDR3 is made up of 13 amino acids. CDR3 in amino acids: CASSLTENYGYTF. DNA of the CDR3: TGTGCCAGCAGCTTGACAGAGAACTATGGCTACACCTTC.

The chain links TRBV5-1 to TRBJ1-5, with 10 nucleotides matching TRBD1. Germline CDR1 reads SGHRS; CDR2 reads YFSETQ. This CDR3 has 15 amino acids. With 1 base clipped from V and 7 bases from J, the junction kept 5 bases outside the gene matches. CDR3 sequence (DNA): TGCGCCAGCAGCTTGTTAGGGACAGGGGAACAGCCCCAGCATTTT. Its protein product is CASSLLGTGEQPQHF.

CDR3 residues: CASSLLASGTVYEQYF. CDR3 coding DNA: TGTGCCAGCAGCTTGTTAGCTAGCGGGACTGTCTACGAGCAGTACTTC. V is TRBV5-6 and J is TRBJ2-7; 9 nucleotides match TRBD2. J gave up 3 bases and V 1 base, and 8 bases lay outside the gene matches. Per the germline V gene, CDR1 is SGHDT and CDR2 is YYEEEE. The CDR3 length is 16 residues.

The CDR3 protein is CASSADRVRAGELFF. DNA for the CDR3: TGTGCCAGCAGTGCGGACAGGGTGCGCGCCGGGGAGCTGTTTTTT. This sequence joins TRBV2 and TRBJ2-2; TRBD1 agrees at 8 bases. The germline V gene encodes CDR1 SNHLY and CDR2 FYNNEI. V lost 4 bases to trimming and J lost 6 bases; unmatched junction nucleotides: 7. CDR3 length: 15 amino acids.

The chain combines TRBV4-1 with TRBJ2-7; D gene uncertain. Trimming removed 0 bases from V and 5 bases from J, with 2 bases in between. The CDR3 sequence is 11 residues long. Germline loops: CDR1 MGHRA, CDR2 YSYEKL. CDR3 DNA: TGCGCCAGCAGCCAAGATAACGAGCAGTACTTC. Translated: CASSQDNEQYF.

The chain couples TRBV7-9 to TRBJ2-5; 12 nucleotides line up with TRBD1. This CDR3 has 19 amino acids. Trimming cost V 6 bases and J 2 bases; bases outside gene matches: 16. The germline CDR1 and CDR2 sequences are SEHNR and FQNEAQ (reference sequence). The CDR3 protein is CASSPGTGGKRFGQETQYF. The DNA of the CDR3 is TGTGCCAGCAGTCCAGGGACAGGGGGCAAGAGATTTGGGCAAGAGACCCAGTACTTC.

V is TRBV30 and J is TRBJ1-5, with a weak D call TRBD1 (5 bases). This CDR3 is built from 12 residues. V lost 0 bases and J lost 6, with 6 bases in between. The germline V gene has CDR1 GTSNPN and CDR2 SVGIG (reference sequence). The CDR3: CAWSVGVQPQHF. CDR3 in DNA: TGTGCCTGGAGTGTGGGGGTTCAGCCCCAGCATTTT.

This clone turned up a few times. The rearrangement uses TRBV6-1 and TRBJ1-2, with TRBD1 matching over 8 bases. The CDR3 extends over 15 amino acids. Losses at the gene ends were 1 base for V and 4 bases for J; bases not matched to a gene: 5. Per germline, CDR1 MNHNS and CDR2 SASEGT. The CDR3 protein is CASSEDAGGVYGYTF. The CDR3 DNA reads TGTGCCAGCAGTGAAGACGCAGGGGGCGTCTATGGCTACACCTTC.

This chain joins TRBV11-3 and TRBJ2-2, with TRBD1 matching over 9 bases. J was trimmed by 2 bases and V by 5 bases; bases with no gene match: 6. The CDR3 has 16 amino acids. The germline V gene has CDR1 SGHNT and CDR2 YENEEA. DNA of the CDR3: TGTGCCAGCAGCGCCGGGACAGGGACCAACACCGGGGAGCTGTTTTTT. Translated: CASSAGTGTNTGELFF.

This chain joins TRBV7-9 and TRBJ2-1, with 9 bases matching TRBD2. The CDR3 has 14 amino acids. The germline V gene encodes CDR1 SEHNR and CDR2 FQNEAQ (reference sequence). V lost 6 bases to trimming and J lost 10 bases; unmatched junction nucleotides: 10. This CDR3 is CASRLAGPQGEQFF. The CDR3, as DNA: TGTGCCAGCAGGCTAGCGGGACCTCAAGGAGAGCAGTTCTTC. Supplemented by reference TRBV7-9 and TRBJ2-1, the full variable domain reads DTGVSQNPRHKITKRGQNVTFRCDPISEHNRLYWYRQTLGQGPEFLTYFQNEAQLEKSRLLSDRFSAERPKGSFSTLEIQRTEQGDSAMYLCASRLAGPQGEQFFGPGTRLTVL.

The chain uses TRBV18 and TRBJ2-7, with 10 bases aligning to TRBD2. The V gene end was trimmed by 2 bases and the J gene end by 5 bases; junction bases not matched to a gene: 3. Germline CDR1 reads KGHSH; CDR2 reads LQKENI. The CDR3 is 14 amino acids. The CDR3 DNA sequence: TGTGCCAGCTCACCAGCACTAGCGGGGAACGAGCAGTACTTC. Translated: CASSPALAGNEQYF.

This rearrangement joins TRBV7-9 to TRBJ1-4; TRBD1 matches at 7 bases. The CDR3 runs 14 residues. CDR1 is SEHNR and CDR2 is FQNEAQ in the germline V gene (reference sequence). Losses at the gene ends were 5 bases for V and 5 bases for J; bases not matched to a gene: 5. As DNA, the CDR3 is TGTGCCAGCAGCCACGGGACAGCAAATGAAAAACTGTTTTTT. It encodes CASSHGTANEKLFF.

The rearrangement joins TRBV6-6 to TRBJ2-7, with TRBD1 identical over 7 bases. Germline V gene data show CDR1 as MNHNY and CDR2 as SVGAGI (reference sequence). This CDR3 region has 14 residues. V lost 6 bases, J lost 0 bases, and 5 bases stayed unmatched. The CDR3 sequence is CASSKGQTSYEQYF. As DNA, the CDR3 is TGTGCCAGCAGCAAGGGACAGACCTCCTACGAGCAGTACTTC.